Each of the 29 T cell receptor beta chains below was sequenced from the same sample in a study of T cells in Graves' hyperthyroidism and ophthalmopathy. The source material, RNA transcripts, was used to amplify TCR beta CDR3 regions. First-round RT-PCR with HTBI primers amplified the TCR CDR3 region. One entry per CDR3 protein, called by TCRdb with MiXCR from the multiplex PCR reads. This sample yields 660,000 or so distinct CDR3 sequences, of which 45% are seen a single time; 7% to 7.5% belongs to the top ten. The sequenced material came from peripheral blood or thyroid tissue (not recorded which). These receptors all come from an adult man with Graves' disease, either hyperthyroidism or ophthalmopathy (not recorded which).

This clonotype has only a few counts. The rearrangement joins TRBV6-1 to TRBJ2-2; 8 bases line up with TRBD1. CDR1 MNHNS and CDR2 SASEGT come from the germline V gene. The J segment lost 4 bases and the V segment lost 6 bases, leaving 7 bases of the junction unmatched. The CDR3 sequence is 15 residues long. For the CDR3, the DNA is TGTGCCAGCAGCGGCAGGGGGCACGGCACCGGGGAGCTGTTTTTT. Protein: CASSGRGHGTGELFF.

The chain uses TRBV7-2 and TRBJ2-7, with unresolved D. V lost 5 bases to trimming and J lost 2 bases, with 16 bases between them. The CDR3 consists of 15 residues. Germline V gives CDR1 SGHTA, CDR2 FQGNSA. CDR3: CASSQGYGEAYEQYF. Here the CDR3 DNA reads TGTGCCAGCAGCCAAGGATATGGGGAAGCCTACGAGCAGTACTTC.

This chain uses TRBV7-3 with TRBJ2-5; 9 positions match TRBD1. Unmatched junction bases numbered 12, after V lost 5 bases and J lost 5 bases. CDR3 length equals 16 residues. Germline CDR1 reads SGHTA; CDR2 reads FQGTGA. This CDR3 reads CASSQDSGQGAETQYF. In DNA, the CDR3 is TGTGCCAGCAGCCAAGATTCGGGACAGGGTGCGGAGACCCAGTACTTC. Supplemented by reference TRBV7-3 and TRBJ2-5, the full variable domain reads GAGVSQTPSNKVTEKGKYVELRCDPISGHTALYWYRQSLGQGPEFLIYFQGTGAADDSGLPNDRFFAVRPEGSVSTLKIQRTERGDSAVYLCASSQDSGQGAETQYFGPGTRLLVL.

This clonotype has more than one count but fewer than ten. The chain is built from TRBV12-3 or TRBV12-4 and TRBJ1-2; 8 bases match TRBD1. Unmatched junction bases numbered 9, after V lost 3 bases and J lost 9 bases. This CDR3 has 14 residues. CDR3 protein: CASSLDRDGLRYTF. The CDR3 DNA follows: TGTGCCAGCAGTTTGGACAGGGACGGGCTCCGCTACACCTTC.

This clonotype was seen a handful of times. The chain links TRBV20-1 to TRBJ1-2, with TRBD1 matching over 10 bases. CDR1 is DFQATT, CDR2 SNEGSKA, per germline (reference sequence). V gave up 5 bases and J gave up 4 bases; unmatched junction bases: 10. The CDR3 loop spans 15 amino acids. The CDR3 DNA follows: TGCAGTGCTTACCGGGACAGGGGAATGAGCTATGGCTACACCTTC. Its protein is CSAYRDRGMSYGYTF.

The J gene is TRBJ1-6, the V gene TRBV2; 10 bases match TRBD1. The CDR3 length is 15 residues. The germline CDR1 and CDR2 sequences are SNHLY and FYNNEI. The V gene end was trimmed by 1 base and the J gene end by 6 bases; junction bases not matched to a gene: 0. CDR3 protein: CASSEGTGGNSPLHF. DNA for the CDR3: TGTGCCAGCAGTGAAGGGACAGGGGGTAATTCACCCCTCCACTTT.

On this clonotype itself: A single base separates this from a much larger clone, so it may be a read error. The chain combines TRBV29-1 with TRBJ2-5, with TRBD1 identical over 8 bases. The CDR3 sequence is 15 residues long. Germline V gene lookup returns CDR1 SQVTM and CDR2 ANQGSEA. The J segment lost 5 bases and the V segment lost 1 base, leaving 9 bases of the junction unmatched. The CDR3 loop reads CSVEGRDRPVETQYF. The CDR3 nucleotides are TGCAGCGTTGAAGGCCGGGACAGGCCCGTGGAGACCCAGTACTTC.

This clonotype was observed a few times. The V and J genes are TRBV20-1 and TRBJ1-6; TRBD1 might be the D (5 bases). The CDR3 is made up of 14 amino acids. Germline V gene sequence: CDR1 DFQATT, CDR2 SNEGSKA (reference sequence). V shed 3 bases and J shed 7 bases, with 13 bases lying between them. CDR3 DNA: TGCAGTGCTAGGTGGGGGGGAACCAATTCACCCCTCCACTTT. Translation gives CSARWGGTNSPLHF.

This chain connects TRBV2 to TRBJ2-5; maybe TRBD1 (5 bases). The germline V gene has CDR1 SNHLY and CDR2 FYNNEI. The CDR3 is 14 residues long. V gave up 1 base and J gave up 5 bases, with 11 bases separating them. CDR3 region: CASSEEGFQETQYF. In DNA, the CDR3 is TGTGCCAGCAGTGAAGAGGGGTTCCAGGAGACCCAGTACTTC.

This clonotype was seen only a few times. CDR3 protein: CASSSEGQPSSGNTIYF. As DNA, the CDR3 is TGCGCCAGCAGCTCGGAGGGACAGCCCAGCTCTGGAAACACCATATATTTT. The chain joins TRBV5-1 to TRBJ1-3; 7 bases align to TRBD1. V lost 3 bases, J lost 0 bases, and 9 bases stayed unmatched. Looked up from germline, CDR1 is SGHRS and CDR2 is YFSETQ. This CDR3 comprises 17 residues. The whole variable domain, remainder taken from reference TRBV5-1 and TRBJ1-3, is KAGVTQTPRYLIKTRGQQVTLSCSPISGHRSVSWYQQTPGQGLQFLFEYFSETQRNKGNFPGRFSGRQFSNSRSEMNVSTLELGDSALYLCASSSEGQPSSGNTIYFGEGSWLTVV.

The chain has TRBV5-1 and TRBJ1-5, with 8 bases matching TRBD1. The V gene end was trimmed by 2 bases and the J gene end by 3 bases; junction bases not matched to a gene: 7. This CDR3 contains 16 residues. Germline values: CDR1 SGHRS, CDR2 YFSETQ. Written as DNA, the CDR3 is TGCGCCAGCAGCTTATTGGGACAGGCACACAATCAGCCCCAGCATTTT. It encodes CASSLLGQAHNQPQHF.

The chain has TRBV20-1 and TRBJ2-7; the D gene is possibly TRBD2 (6 bases). The CDR3 is 11 residues long. Germline CDR1 and CDR2: DFQATT and SNEGSKA (reference sequence). Trimming cost V 6 bases and J 5 bases, with 11 bases left between them. The CDR3 DNA is TGCAGTGCGGGGGACTTCCACGAGCAGTACTTC. It is translated as CSAGDFHEQYF.

The rearrangement joins TRBV7-9 to TRBJ1-2, with 12 bases that match TRBD1. The CDR3 contains 15 residues. Per the germline V gene, CDR1 is SEHNR and CDR2 is FQNEAQ (reference sequence). Losses at the gene ends were 7 bases for V and 7 bases for J; bases not matched to a gene: 10. In DNA form, the CDR3 reads TGTGCCAGCAACCACGGGACAGGGGGCAGTGGTGGCTACACCTTC. Translating it yields CASNHGTGGSGGYTF. The whole variable domain, filled in from reference TRBV7-9 and TRBJ1-2, reads DTGVSQNPRHKITKRGQNVTFRCDPISEHNRLYWYRQTLGQGPEFLTYFQNEAQLEKSRLLSDRFSAERPKGSFSTLEIQRTEQGDSAMYLCASNHGTGGSGGYTFGSGTRLTVV.

The sample holds a few counts of this clonotype. This chain joins TRBV19 and TRBJ1-5, with D possibly TRBD1 on 5 matching bases. V dropped 6 bases and J dropped 0 bases, with 18 bases sitting between them. Germline loops: CDR1 LNHDA, CDR2 SQIVND (reference sequence). The CDR3 covers 17 residues. CDR3 sequence: CASRVGGGADSNQPQHF. CDR3 coding DNA: TGTGCCAGTAGGGTCGGGGGAGGGGCCGATAGCAATCAGCCCCAGCATTTT.

This rearrangement joins TRBV24-1 to TRBJ1-2; D is uncertain. This CDR3 is 13 amino acids long. CDR1 is KGHDR and CDR2 is SFDVKD in the germline V gene. The ends were cut back, 5 bases at V and 1 base at J, with 7 bases in the middle. The CDR3, as DNA: TGTGCCACCAGTGGACAAATTAACTATGGCTACACCTTC. Amino acids: CATSGQINYGYTF.

The V call is TRBV19, the J call TRBJ2-7; the match to TRBD2 covers 7 bases. CDR1 LNHDA and CDR2 SQIVND come from the germline V gene (reference sequence). The CDR3 extends over 15 amino acids. After removal of 4 bases from V and 3 bases from J, the junction contained 9 bases not matched to a gene. The CDR3 DNA reads TGTGCCAGTAGTAACGCAGCTAGCGGTGGCTACGAGCAGTACTTC. This codes for CASSNAASGGYEQYF.

The rearrangement uses TRBV7-2 and TRBJ2-7; 10 bases agree with TRBD1. From germline, CDR1 is SGHTA and CDR2 FQGNSA. Unmatched junction bases numbered 11, after V lost 6 bases and J lost 3 bases. CDR3 length equals 16 residues. CDR3 bases: TGTGCCAGCAGGTTGGCGACAGGGGGCCGGGGCTACGAGCAGTACTTC. Protein sequence: CASRLATGGRGYEQYF.

This clonotype was counted ten times or more. The rearrangement joins TRBV2 to TRBJ1-2; D not resolved. The germline CDR1 and CDR2 sequences are SNHLY and FYNNEI. CDR3 length: 10 residues. Trimming removed 6 bases from V and 8 bases from J, with 7 bases in between. CDR3 DNA: TGTGCCAGCAGGAGCCGGGGCTACACCTTC. It specifies CASRSRGYTF.

J is TRBJ2-5 and V is TRBV10-2; D call uncertain. Trimming took off 2 bases at V and 2 bases at J, with 3 bases between the two ends. The CDR3 totals 12 residues. From germline, CDR1 is WSHSY and CDR2 SAAADI. The chain's CDR3 is CASSEPQETQYF. The CDR3 DNA is TGCGCCAGCAGTGAGCCTCAAGAGACCCAGTACTTC.

The CDR3: CASSLDGGGNGYTF. The CDR3 coding sequence is TGTGCCAGCAGCTTAGATGGAGGCGGCAATGGCTACACCTTC. This chain joins TRBV7-9 and TRBJ1-2; no definite D call. Trimming removed 1 base at V and 6 bases at J, with 12 bases between. Germline values: CDR1 SEHNR, CDR2 FQNEAQ (reference sequence). The CDR3 covers 14 residues.

Regarding this clonotype: A much larger clone lies a single base off, so this may be a read error. The CDR3 nucleotides read TGTGCCAGCGGTTACAGGACAGGGTTTGGTTCACCCCTCCACTTT. It specifies CASGYRTGFGSPLHF. The J gene is TRBJ1-6, the V gene TRBV9, with TRBD1 matching over 8 bases. The germline gives CDR1 SGDLS, CDR2 YYNGEE. There are 15 residues in the CDR3. The J segment lost 9 bases and the V segment lost 7 bases, leaving 12 bases of the junction unmatched.

In this sample, this clonotype turned up many times. This rearrangement joins TRBV9 to TRBJ1-6; D gene uncertain. This CDR3 has 13 residues. Germline CDR1 reads SGDLS; CDR2 reads YYNGEE. V was trimmed by 3 bases and J by 10 bases, leaving 11 bases between them. DNA of the CDR3: TGTGCCAGCAGCGCCCAGAGGGTATCACCCCTCCACTTT. Translated, it gives CASSAQRVSPLHF.

This clonotype occurred a few times. The CDR3 spells CASSPGGKDTQYF. The CDR3 DNA reads as TGTGCCAGCAGCCCCGGCGGGAAGGATACGCAGTATTTT. V usage is TRBV11-2 and J usage is TRBJ2-3; D is possibly TRBD2 (6 bases). The germline V gene has CDR1 SGHAT and CDR2 FQNNGV. V was pared by 5 bases and J by 6 bases, with 12 bases between. The CDR3 length is 13 residues.

The J gene is TRBJ2-7, the V gene TRBV11-2, with TRBD1 identical over 9 bases. The length of the CDR3 is 15 residues. The J segment lost 3 bases and the V segment lost 5 bases, leaving 8 bases of the junction unmatched. Germline CDR1 and CDR2: SGHAT and FQNNGV. The CDR3 protein is CASSHEGTGIYEQYF. Here the CDR3 DNA reads TGTGCCAGCAGCCACGAGGGGACAGGGATCTACGAGCAGTACTTC. The full variable domain, its missing parts supplied by reference TRBV11-2 and TRBJ2-7, is EAGVAQSPRYKIIEKRQSVAFWCNPISGHATLYWYQQILGQGPKLLIQFQNNGVVDDSQLPKDRFSAERLKGVDSTLKIQPAKLEDSAVYLCASSHEGTGIYEQYFGPGTRLTVT.

The chain carries TRBV7-9 and TRBJ1-2; no firm D call. CDR3 length: 12 amino acids. V lost 6 bases, J lost 4 bases, and 9 bases lay in between. CDR1 SEHNR and CDR2 FQNEAQ come from the germline V gene (reference sequence). The CDR3 DNA is TGTGCCAGCAGTCCCCCATCCTATGGCTACACCTTC. The encoded protein is CASSPPSYGYTF. The entire variable domain, with the rest obtained from reference TRBV7-9 and TRBJ1-2, is as follows: DTGVSQNPRHKITKRGQNVTFRCDPISEHNRLYWYRQTLGQGPEFLTYFQNEAQLEKSRLLSDRFSAERPKGSFSTLEIQRTEQGDSAMYLCASSPPSYGYTFGSGTRLTVV.

V and J are TRBV20-1 and TRBJ2-7; perhaps TRBD2 as D (6 bases). Deletions cut 2 bases from V and 1 base from J, with 12 bases between. The CDR3 consists of 14 residues. In germline, CDR1 is DFQATT, CDR2 SNEGSKA (reference sequence). The CDR3 loop is CSARRASESYEQYF. The CDR3 DNA follows: TGCAGTGCTAGAAGGGCTAGCGAGTCCTACGAGCAGTACTTC.

A note on this clonotype: The final CDR3 position lacks the conserved phenylalanine or tryptophan, pointing to a likely read error. The DNA is omitted, as the CDR3 cannot be located on it reliably, and the CDR3 follows TCRdb's listing. The V gene is TRBV2, the J gene TRBJ1-1; the table's D call TRBD1 went unverified against the DNA. The CDR3 spans 10 residues, counting both ends. The germline gives CDR1 SNHLY, CDR2 FYNNEI. The CDR3: CASHPSGRFY.

The chain recombines TRBV10-3 with TRBJ1-2; 9 bases are shared with TRBD1. This CDR3 has 12 amino acids. The germline gives CDR1 ENHRY, CDR2 SYGVKD. Losses at the gene ends were 8 bases for V and 6 bases for J; bases not matched to a gene: 4. CDR3 in amino acids: CAIPGTGNGYTF. CDR3 bases: TGTGCCATCCCCGGGACAGGGAATGGCTACACCTTC.

Comments on this clonotype: The conserved closing phenylalanine or tryptophan is absent in this CDR3, likely reflecting a read error. The V and J genes are TRBV5-1 and TRBJ1-5; TRBD1 might be the D (6 bases). This CDR3 has 17 residues. Between the trimmed V and J ends, which lost 8 bases and 0 bases, there was a span of 21 bases. Germline V lookup: CDR1 SGHRS, CDR2 YFSETQ. DNA for the CDR3: TGCGCCAGGCCAACATGCCGGACAGTTTATAGCAATCAGCCCCAGCATTGT. It yields the protein CARPTCRTVYSNQPQHC.